Listed here are 14 T cell receptor beta chains from one sample, sequenced in a study of shared clonotypes between healthy human individuals. The method was immunoSEQ multiplex PCR; TCRdb's version includes in-frame clones alone and lacks a portion of them. This sample has some 2.3 million clones, with over 85% found just once. The sample taken for sequencing was naive CD4+ T cells from PBMCs. Regarding subset: CD45RA+ positively selected. The receptors were sampled from a man aged 18-30 years in good health. Some clones in this sample may be carry-over from other donors' samples.

The chain combines TRBV5-1 with TRBJ2-7; D uncertain. This CDR3 is built from 14 residues. CDR1 is SGHRS and CDR2 is YFSETQ in the germline V gene. V was trimmed by 7 bases and J by 4 bases, leaving 18 bases between them. CDR3 loop: CASPKVGPVYEQYF. The CDR3 DNA follows: TGCGCCAGCCCTAAAGTGGGTCCGGTTTACGAGCAGTACTTC. The full variable domain, completed using reference TRBV5-1 and TRBJ2-7, is KAGVTQTPRYLIKTRGQQVTLSCSPISGHRSVSWYQQTPGQGLQFLFEYFSETQRNKGNFPGRFSGRQFSNSRSEMNVSTLELGDSALYLCASPKVGPVYEQYFGPGTRLTVT.

The chain has TRBV5-1 and TRBJ2-7; TRBD2 matches 12 bases. V lost 5 bases, J lost 1 base, and 4 bases stayed unmatched. Germline V gives CDR1 SGHRS, CDR2 YFSETQ. There are 15 residues in the CDR3. CDR3 in DNA: TGCGCCAGCAGGACCGGACTAGCGGGATCCTACGAGCAGTACTTC. As protein: CASRTGLAGSYEQYF.

The V and J genes are TRBV9 and TRBJ2-4; tentative D call: TRBD2 (6 bases). Germline assignment: CDR1 SGDLS and CDR2 YYNGEE. The CDR3 is 14 amino acids. V was pared by 3 bases and J by 1 base, with 8 bases between. The DNA of the CDR3 is TGTGCCAGCAGCGACGGGAGTGCCAAAAACATTCAGTACTTC. Translating gives CASSDGSAKNIQYF.

The rearrangement uses TRBV28 and TRBJ2-7, with unresolved D. Trimming shortened V by 6 bases and J by 5 bases, and 8 bases separated the two germline ends. Germline V gene data show CDR1 as MDHEN and CDR2 as SYDVKM. The CDR3 sequence is 11 residues long. CDR3 amino acids: CASRGTHEQYF. The CDR3 coding sequence is TGTGCCAGCAGAGGTACCCACGAGCAGTACTTC. Full variable domain (rest looked up from reference TRBV28 and TRBJ2-7): DVKVTQSSRYLVKRTGEKVFLECVQDMDHENMFWYRQDPGLGLRLIYFSYDVKMKEKGDIPEGYSVSREKKERFSLILESASTNQTSMYLCASRGTHEQYFGPGTRLTVT.

The V call is TRBV10-3, the J call TRBJ2-7; D unresolved. CDR3 length: 15 amino acids. Trimming left V 10 bases short and J 2 bases short, with 21 bases between. Germline V gives CDR1 ENHRY, CDR2 SYGVKD. CDR3 residues: CATSSTRVKAYEQYF. In DNA form, the CDR3 reads TGTGCCACCTCGTCAACCCGGGTAAAAGCCTACGAGCAGTACTTC.

The chain employs TRBV19 and TRBJ2-1; no definite D call. The CDR3 runs 14 residues. The V gene lost 4 bases and the J gene lost 8 bases, with 15 bases spanning the gap. Looked up from germline, CDR1 is LNHDA and CDR2 is SQIVND (reference sequence). The CDR3 protein is CASSNQALGDEQFF. The CDR3 DNA follows: TGTGCCAGTAGTAACCAAGCACTTGGGGATGAGCAGTTCTTC.

The rearrangement links TRBV6-5 to TRBJ2-5; D is perhaps TRBD2 (6 bases). V was shortened by 0 bases and J by 2 bases, with 13 bases between the two germline ends. Germline V gene sequence: CDR1 MNHEY, CDR2 SVGAGI. This CDR3 is 16 amino acids long. In DNA, the CDR3 is TGTGCCAGCAGTTACTCTTTAGCGGAGGCTCAAGAGACCCAGTACTTC. It specifies CASSYSLAEAQETQYF.

To note about this clone: The same CDR3 is also encoded by other DNA sequences in this sample. The CDR3 nucleotides are TGTGCCAGCAGCGGACTAGCGGGATCCTCCTACGAGCAGTACTTC. As protein: CASSGLAGSSYEQYF. The chain employs TRBV9 and TRBJ2-7; TRBD2 matches at 11 bases. V shed 3 bases and J 0 bases; nucleotides not matched to a gene: 2. CDR3 length: 15 residues. The germline V gene has CDR1 SGDLS and CDR2 YYNGEE. Full variable domain (outside the CDR3, taken from reference TRBV9 and TRBJ2-7): DSGVTQTPKHLITATGQRVTLRCSPRSGDLSVYWYQQSLDQGLQFLIQYYNGEERAKGNILERFSAQQFPDLHSELNLSSLELGDSALYFCASSGLAGSSYEQYFGPGTRLTVT.

V usage is TRBV6-1 and J usage is TRBJ2-1, with TRBD1 as a possible D gene (6 bases). Germline V lookup: CDR1 MNHNS, CDR2 SASEGT. The CDR3 is 16 amino acids. The V end lost 4 bases, the J end lost 5 bases, and 18 bases lay between the germline ends. The CDR3, as DNA: TGTGCCAGCAGTGGTCCCAGGGGCGGTTGGCACAATGAGCAGTTCTTC. Protein product: CASSGPRGGWHNEQFF.

The chain couples TRBV7-2 to TRBJ1-5; TRBD1 might be the D (5 bases). V was pared by 5 bases and J by 5 bases, with 13 bases between. This CDR3 comprises 14 residues. Germline V gene sequence: CDR1 SGHTA, CDR2 FQGNSA. CDR3 coding DNA: TGTGCCAGCAGCATTCTCGGGGGGGATCAGCCCCAGCATTTT. Translating gives CASSILGGDQPQHF.

The chain carries TRBV14 and TRBJ1-2; the D gene is possibly TRBD1 (5 bases). CDR3 length: 12 residues. Germline CDR1 is SGHDN and CDR2 is FVKESK. Trimming left V 2 bases short and J 6 bases short, with 7 bases between. CDR3 amino acids: CASSQQGNGYTF. As DNA, the CDR3 is TGTGCCAGCAGCCAACAGGGTAATGGCTACACCTTC. Full variable domain (missing parts from reference TRBV14 and TRBJ1-2): EAGVTQFPSHSVIEKGQTVTLRCDPISGHDNLYWYRRVMGKEIKFLLHFVKESKQDESGMPNNRFLAERTGGTYSTLKVQPAELEDSGVYFCASSQQGNGYTFGSGTRLTVV.

The chain couples TRBV14 to TRBJ2-5; 7 bases line up with TRBD1. V shed 1 base, J shed 4 bases, and the junction held 9 bases outside the gene matches. Looked up from germline, CDR1 is SGHDN and CDR2 is FVKESK. The CDR3 covers 16 residues. Here the CDR3 reads CASSQGLTGSGETQYF. In DNA form, the CDR3 reads TGTGCCAGCAGCCAAGGTTTGACAGGGTCGGGAGAGACCCAGTACTTC.

The genes are TRBV9 and TRBJ2-7, with a tentative D call TRBD1 (6 bases). Germline loops: CDR1 SGDLS, CDR2 YYNGEE. Between the trimmed V and J ends, which lost 0 bases and 4 bases, there was a span of 14 bases. The CDR3 extends over 15 amino acids. The chain's CDR3 is CASSVEQGPWYEQYF. CDR3 sequence (DNA): TGTGCCAGCAGCGTAGAGCAGGGGCCATGGTACGAGCAGTACTTC.

The chain carries TRBV4-1 and TRBJ2-7; 9 nucleotides agree with TRBD2. The CDR3 length is 16 residues. After removal of 4 bases from V and 1 base from J, the junction contained 8 bases not matched to a gene. Germline CDR1 MGHRA, CDR2 YSYEKL. The CDR3 is CASSPLWTSVSYEQYF. For the CDR3, the DNA is TGCGCCAGCAGCCCGTTGTGGACTAGCGTTTCCTACGAGCAGTACTTC.